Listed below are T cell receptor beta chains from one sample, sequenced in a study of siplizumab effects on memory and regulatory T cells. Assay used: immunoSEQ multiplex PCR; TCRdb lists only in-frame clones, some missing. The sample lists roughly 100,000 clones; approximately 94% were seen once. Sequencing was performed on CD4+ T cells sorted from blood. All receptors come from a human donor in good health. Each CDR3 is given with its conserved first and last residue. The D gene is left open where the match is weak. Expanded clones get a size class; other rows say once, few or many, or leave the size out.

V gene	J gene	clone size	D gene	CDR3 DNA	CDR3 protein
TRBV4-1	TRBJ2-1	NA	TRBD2	TGCGCCAGCAGCCAAGATAGGGCCGGGACTACCCAGTTCTTC	CASSQDRAGTTQFF
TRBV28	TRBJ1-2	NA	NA	TGTGCCAGCAGTTTGGTCGAGGGTGCTAACTATGGCTACACCTTC	CASSLVEGANYGYTF
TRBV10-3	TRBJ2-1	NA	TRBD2	TGTGCCACCGGACTAGCGGACTCCTACAATGAGCAGTTCTTC	CATGLADSYNEQFF
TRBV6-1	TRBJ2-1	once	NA	TGTGCCAGCAGGAGTGGGAGGTTCGAGGAAAATGAGCAGTTCTTC	CASRSGRFEENEQFF
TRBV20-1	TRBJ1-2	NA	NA	TGCAGTGCTAGACTGGCGAATAACACCTTC	CSARLANNTF
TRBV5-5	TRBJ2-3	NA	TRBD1	TGTGCCAGCAGCGGATGGACAGGGCCTACAGATACGCAGTATTTT	CASSGWTGPTDTQYF
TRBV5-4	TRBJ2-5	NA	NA	TGTGCCAGCAGCCCAGGGTTACAAGAGACCCAGTACTTC	CASSPGLQETQYF
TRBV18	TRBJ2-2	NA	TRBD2	TGTGCCAGCTCACCGGTTAGCGGGGGCTCCACCGGGGAGCTGTTTTTT	CASSPVSGGSTGELFF
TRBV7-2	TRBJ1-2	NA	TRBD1	TGTGCCAGCAGCTTAACAGGGGGCTATGGCTACACCTTC	CASSLTGGYGYTF
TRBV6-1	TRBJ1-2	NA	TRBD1	TGTGCCAGCAGTGGGCCGGGACAGGGGGCATATGGCTACACCTTC	CASSGPGQGAYGYTF
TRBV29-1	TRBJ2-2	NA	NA	TGCAGCGTATCACCGGGACCGATGAACACCGGGGAGCTGTTTTTT	CSVSPGPMNTGELFF
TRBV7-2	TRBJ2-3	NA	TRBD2	TGTGCCAGCAGCGTGACTAGCGGGGCACCCACAGATACGCAGTATTTT	CASSVTSGAPTDTQYF
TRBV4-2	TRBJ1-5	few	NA	TGTGCCAGCAGCCAATTGGACGGCCAGCCCCAGCATTTT	CASSQLDGQPQHF
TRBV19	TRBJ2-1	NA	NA	TGTGCCAGTAGTCCCGGCGCAATCTCCTACAATGAGCAGTTCTTC	CASSPGAISYNEQFF
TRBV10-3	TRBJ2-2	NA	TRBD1	TGTGCCATCAGGTTAAATGGGACAGGGGGTCGGCAATGGGAGCTGTTTTTT	CAIRLNGTGGRQWELFF
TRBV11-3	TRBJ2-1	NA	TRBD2	TGTGCCAGCAGCAAACATTCACGCCCGGGACTACCCTACAATGAGCAGTTCTTC	CASSKHSRPGLPYNEQFF
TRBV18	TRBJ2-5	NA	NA	TGTGCCAGCTCACCAGTGGGCAGGGTAGAGACCCAGTACTTC	CASSPVGRVETQYF
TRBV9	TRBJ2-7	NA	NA	TGTGCCAGCAGCAGAGACGAGTTCGCCTACGAGCAGTACTTC	CASSRDEFAYEQYF
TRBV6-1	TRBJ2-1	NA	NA	TGTGCCAGCAGTGAACTGGCCGTAAATGAGCAGTTCTTC	CASSELAVNEQFF
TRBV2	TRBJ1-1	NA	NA	TGTGCCAGCAGGTTCGGAGCGAACACTGAAGCTTTCTTT	CASRFGANTEAFF
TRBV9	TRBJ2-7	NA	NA	TGTGCCAGCAGCGTATCACTCCTGCCCTACGAGCAGTACTTC	CASSVSLLPYEQYF
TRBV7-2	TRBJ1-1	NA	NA	TGTGCCAGCAGCTTAGGACAGGCCAACACTGAAGCTTTCTTT	CASSLGQANTEAFF
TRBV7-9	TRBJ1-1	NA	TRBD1	TGTGCCAGCTTCTCCAGGGACAGGGGGGTAAAGGCTGAAGCTTTCTTT	CASFSRDRGVKAEAFF
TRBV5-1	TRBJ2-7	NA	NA	TGCGCCAGCAGCTTGGGAAACAGTTTCTACGAGCAGTACTTC	CASSLGNSFYEQYF
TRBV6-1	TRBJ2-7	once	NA	TGTGCCAGCAGTGATTCCAGGGAGGCCGAGCAGTACTTC	CASSDSREAEQYF
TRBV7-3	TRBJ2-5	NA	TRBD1	TGTGCCAGCAGCCTCGGACAGGGTCAAGAGACCCAGTACTTC	CASSLGQGQETQYF
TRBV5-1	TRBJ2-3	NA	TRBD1	TGCGCCAGCAGACCTGGACAGGGTAGCACAGATACGCAGTATTTT	CASRPGQGSTDTQYF
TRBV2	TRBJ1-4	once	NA	TGTGCCAGCGATGGGGATAATGAAAAACTGTTTTTT	CASDGDNEKLFF
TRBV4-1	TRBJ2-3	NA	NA	TGCGCCAGCAGCCAAGTGAGTAGTGCAGATACGCAGTATTTT	CASSQVSSADTQYF
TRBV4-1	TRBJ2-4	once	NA	TGCGCCAGCAGCCCCGGGGGGCAGGGGGCGTCTGTTGGGTCCAAAAACATTCAGTACTTC	CASSPGGQGASVGSKNIQYF
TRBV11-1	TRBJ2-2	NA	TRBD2	TGTGCCAGCAGCTTAGGTCTAGCGGCCACCGGGGAGCTGTTTTTT	CASSLGLAATGELFF
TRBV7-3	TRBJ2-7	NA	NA	TGTGCCAGCAGCTTACAGGGTCTGGGCGAGCAGTACTTC	CASSLQGLGEQYF
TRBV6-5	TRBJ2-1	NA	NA	TGTGCCAGCAGTTCTTATGGGGGGAGGAACAATGAGCAGTTCTTC	CASSSYGGRNNEQFF
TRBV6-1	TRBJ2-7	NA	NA	TGTGCCAGCAGTGTCGGGGGTCTTTGGGGCGACGAGCAGTACTTC	CASSVGGLWGDEQYF
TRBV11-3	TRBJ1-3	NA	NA	TGTGCCAGCACCCCGGACAGTTTAGCCGGAAACACCATATATTTT	CASTPDSLAGNTIYF